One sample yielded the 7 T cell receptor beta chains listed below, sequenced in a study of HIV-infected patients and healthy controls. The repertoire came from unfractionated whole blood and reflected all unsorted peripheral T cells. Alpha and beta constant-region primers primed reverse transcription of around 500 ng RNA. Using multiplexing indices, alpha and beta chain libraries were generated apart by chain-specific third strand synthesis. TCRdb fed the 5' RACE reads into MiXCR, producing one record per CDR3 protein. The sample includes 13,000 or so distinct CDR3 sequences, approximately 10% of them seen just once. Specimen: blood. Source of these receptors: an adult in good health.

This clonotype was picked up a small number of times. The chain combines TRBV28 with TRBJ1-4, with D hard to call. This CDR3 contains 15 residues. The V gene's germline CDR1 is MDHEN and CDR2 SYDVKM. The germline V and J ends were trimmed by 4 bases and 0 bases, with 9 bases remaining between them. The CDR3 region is CASSSVFATNEKLFF. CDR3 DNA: TGTGCCAGCAGTTCGGTGTTTGCAACTAATGAAAAACTGTTTTTT.

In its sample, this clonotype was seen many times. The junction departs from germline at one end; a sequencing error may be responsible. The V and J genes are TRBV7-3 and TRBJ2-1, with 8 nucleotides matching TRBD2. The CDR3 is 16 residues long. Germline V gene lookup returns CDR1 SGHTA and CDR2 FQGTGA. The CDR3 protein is CASSLTGGGPYNEQFF. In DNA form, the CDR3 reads TGTGCCAGCAGCCTAACGGGGGGGGGCCCGTACAATGAGCAGTTCTTC.

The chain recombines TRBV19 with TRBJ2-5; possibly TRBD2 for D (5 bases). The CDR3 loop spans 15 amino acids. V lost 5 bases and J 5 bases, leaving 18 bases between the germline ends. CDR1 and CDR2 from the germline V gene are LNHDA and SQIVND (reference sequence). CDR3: CASSPPEGRMETQYF. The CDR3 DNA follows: TGTGCCAGTAGTCCCCCCGAGGGTAGGATGGAGACCCAGTACTTC.

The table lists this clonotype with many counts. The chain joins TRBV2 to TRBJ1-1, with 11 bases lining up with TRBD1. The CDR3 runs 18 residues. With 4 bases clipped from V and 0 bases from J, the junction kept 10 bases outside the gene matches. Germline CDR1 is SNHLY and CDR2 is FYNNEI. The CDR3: CASSGRGQGGRMNTEAFF. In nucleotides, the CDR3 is TGTGCCAGCAGTGGGAGGGGACAGGGGGGCCGCATGAACACTGAAGCTTTCTTT. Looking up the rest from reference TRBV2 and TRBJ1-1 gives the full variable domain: EPEVTQTPSHQVTQMGQEVILRCVPISNHLYFYWYRQILGQKVEFLVSFYNNEISEKSEIFDDQFSVERPDGSNFTLKIRSTKLEDSAMYFCASSGRGQGGRMNTEAFFGQGTRLTVV.

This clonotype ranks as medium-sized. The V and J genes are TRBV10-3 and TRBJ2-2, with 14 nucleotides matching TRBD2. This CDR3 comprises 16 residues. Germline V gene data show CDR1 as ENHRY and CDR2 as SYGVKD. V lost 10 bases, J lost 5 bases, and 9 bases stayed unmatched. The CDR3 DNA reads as TGTGCCACCGCGGGGACTAGCGGGAGAGCTACCGGGGAGCTGTTTTTT. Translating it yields CATAGTSGRATGELFF.

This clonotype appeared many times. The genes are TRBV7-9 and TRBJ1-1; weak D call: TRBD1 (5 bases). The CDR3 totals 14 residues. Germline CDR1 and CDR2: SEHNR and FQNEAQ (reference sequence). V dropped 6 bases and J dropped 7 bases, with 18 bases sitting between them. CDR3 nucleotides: TGTGCCAGCAGTCAGGACACATTCCGAGGTGAAGCTTTCTTT. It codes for CASSQDTFRGEAFF.

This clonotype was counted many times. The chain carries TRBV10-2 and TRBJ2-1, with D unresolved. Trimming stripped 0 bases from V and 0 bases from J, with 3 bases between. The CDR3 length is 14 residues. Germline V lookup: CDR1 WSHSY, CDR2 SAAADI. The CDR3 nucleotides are TGCGCCAGCAGTGAGTCGTTCTCCTACAATGAGCAGTTCTTC. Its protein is CASSESFSYNEQFF.